The present T cell receptor (beta chain) was sequenced within a study of T-cell reconstitution after alpha-beta-depleted transplantation in children. Germline V gene sequence: CDR1 DFQATT, CDR2 SNEGSKA (reference sequence). CDR3 length: 14 residues. V shed 2 bases, J shed 6 bases, and the junction held 6 bases outside the gene matches. Unique molecular identifiers were incorporated during preparation of the TCRbeta library. TCRdb re-called the PCR reads with MiXCR, one entry per CDR3 protein. The profile covers approximately 400,000 distinct CDR3 sequences, with approximately 11% appearing a single time and roughly 6% taken by the ten largest.

This clonotype originated in a human donor who donated a stem cell graft to a child with acute myeloid leukemia. Source: PBMCs from the stem cell graft donor, taken from the stem cell graft. The V call is TRBV20-1, the J call TRBJ2-3, with 9 bases that match TRBD2. This CDR3 reads CSARPRGGADTQYF. In DNA, the CDR3 is TGCAGTGCTAGACCGCGGGGGGGCGCGGATACGCAGTATTTT.